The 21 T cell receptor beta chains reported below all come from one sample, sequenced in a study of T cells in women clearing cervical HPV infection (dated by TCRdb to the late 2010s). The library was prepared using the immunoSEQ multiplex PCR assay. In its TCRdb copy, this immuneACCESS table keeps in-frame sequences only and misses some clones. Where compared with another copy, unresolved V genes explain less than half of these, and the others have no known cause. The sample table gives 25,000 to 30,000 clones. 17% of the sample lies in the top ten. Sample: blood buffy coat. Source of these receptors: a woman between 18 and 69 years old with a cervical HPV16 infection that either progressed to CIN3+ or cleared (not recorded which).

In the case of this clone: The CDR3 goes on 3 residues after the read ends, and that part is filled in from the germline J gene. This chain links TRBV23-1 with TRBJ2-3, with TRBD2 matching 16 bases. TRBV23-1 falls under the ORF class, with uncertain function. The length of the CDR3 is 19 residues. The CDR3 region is CASSHNGTSGGAPQETQYF. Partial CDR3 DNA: TGCGCCAGCAGTCATAACGGGACTAGCGGGGGGGCCCCCCAAGAGACG.

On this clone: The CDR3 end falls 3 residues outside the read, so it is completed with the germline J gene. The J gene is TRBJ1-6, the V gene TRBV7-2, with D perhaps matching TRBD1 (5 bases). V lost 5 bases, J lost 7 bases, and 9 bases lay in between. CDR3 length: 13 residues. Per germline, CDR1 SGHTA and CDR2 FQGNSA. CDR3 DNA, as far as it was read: TGTGCCAGCAGCCCCCAGGGAAATTCACCC. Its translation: CASSPQGNSP. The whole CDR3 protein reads CASSPQGNSPLHF.

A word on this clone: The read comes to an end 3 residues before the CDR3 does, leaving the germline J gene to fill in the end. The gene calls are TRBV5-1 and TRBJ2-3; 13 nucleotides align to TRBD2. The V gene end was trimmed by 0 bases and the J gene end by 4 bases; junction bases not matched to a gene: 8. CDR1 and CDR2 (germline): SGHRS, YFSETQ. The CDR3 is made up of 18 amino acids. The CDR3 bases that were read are TGCGCCAGCAGCTTGGGTCGGACTAGCGGGAGTGCGGCAGATACG. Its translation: CASSLGRTSGSAADT. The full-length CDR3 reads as CASSLGRTSGSAADTQYF.

CDR3 region: CASSETSGGEGKKETQYF. The sequenced CDR3 bases are TGTGCCAGTAGTGAGACTAGCGGGGGTGAGGGGAAAAAAGAGACG. This chain connects TRBV19 to TRBJ2-3; TRBD2 matches at 12 bases. The observed sequence ends 3 residues before the CDR3 terminus, with the missing tail filled in from the germline J gene. This CDR3 spans 18 amino acids. CDR1 LNHDA and CDR2 SQIVND come from the germline V gene (reference sequence).

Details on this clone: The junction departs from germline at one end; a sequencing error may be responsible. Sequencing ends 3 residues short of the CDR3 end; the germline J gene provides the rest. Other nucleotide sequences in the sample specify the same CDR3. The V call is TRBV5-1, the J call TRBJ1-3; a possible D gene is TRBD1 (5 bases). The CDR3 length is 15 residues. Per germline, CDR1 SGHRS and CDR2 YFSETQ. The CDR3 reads CASSLGRVGGNTIYF. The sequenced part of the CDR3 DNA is TGCGCCAGCAGCCTGGGACGGGTAGGAGGAAACACT. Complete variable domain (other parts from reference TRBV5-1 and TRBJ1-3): KAGVTQTPRYLIKTRGQQVTLSCSPISGHRSVSWYQQTPGQGLQFLFEYFSETQRNKGNFPGRFSGRQFSNSRSEMNVSTLELGDSALYLCASSLGRVGGNTIYFGEGSWLTVV.

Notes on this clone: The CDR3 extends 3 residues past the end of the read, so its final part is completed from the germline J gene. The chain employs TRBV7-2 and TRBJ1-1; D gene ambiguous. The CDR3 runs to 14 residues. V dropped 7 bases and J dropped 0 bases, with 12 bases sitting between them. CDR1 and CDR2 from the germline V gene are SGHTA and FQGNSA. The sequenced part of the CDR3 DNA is TGTGCCAGCACCGTAGCAGGCTTGAACACTGAA. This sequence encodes CASTVAGLNTE. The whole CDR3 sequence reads CASTVAGLNTEAFF.

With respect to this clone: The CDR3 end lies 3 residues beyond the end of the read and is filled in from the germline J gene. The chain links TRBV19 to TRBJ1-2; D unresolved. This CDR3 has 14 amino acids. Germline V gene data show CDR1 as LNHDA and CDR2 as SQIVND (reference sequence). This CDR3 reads CASSRGRGSGDYTF. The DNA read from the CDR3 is TGTGCCAGTAGTAGAGGACGGGGTTCCGGTGAC. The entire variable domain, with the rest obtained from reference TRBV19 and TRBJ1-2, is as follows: DGGITQSPKYLFRKEGQNVTLSCEQNLNHDAMYWYRQDPGQGLRLIYYSQIVNDFQKGDIAEGYSVSREKKESFPLTVTSAQKNPTAFYLCASSRGRGSGDYTFGSGTRLTVV.

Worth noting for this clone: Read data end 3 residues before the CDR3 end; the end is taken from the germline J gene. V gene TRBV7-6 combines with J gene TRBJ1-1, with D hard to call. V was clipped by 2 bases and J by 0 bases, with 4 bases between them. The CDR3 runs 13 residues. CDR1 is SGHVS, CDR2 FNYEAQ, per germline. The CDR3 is CASSLSVNTEAFF. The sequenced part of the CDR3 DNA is TGTGCCAGCAGCTTATCGGTGAACACTGAA.

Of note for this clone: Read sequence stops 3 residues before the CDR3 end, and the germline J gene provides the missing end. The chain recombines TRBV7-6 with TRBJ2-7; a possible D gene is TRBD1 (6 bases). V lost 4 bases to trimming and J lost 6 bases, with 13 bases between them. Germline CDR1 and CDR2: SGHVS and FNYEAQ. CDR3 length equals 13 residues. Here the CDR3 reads CASSWTWGREQYF. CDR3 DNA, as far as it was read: TGTGCCAGCAGCTGGACGTGGGGGCGCGAG.

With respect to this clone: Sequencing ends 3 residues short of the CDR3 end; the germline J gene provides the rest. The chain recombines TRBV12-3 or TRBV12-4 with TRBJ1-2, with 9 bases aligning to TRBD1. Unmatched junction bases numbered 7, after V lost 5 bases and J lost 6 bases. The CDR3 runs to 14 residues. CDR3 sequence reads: CASSRVTGGDGYTF. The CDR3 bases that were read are TGTGCCAGCAGTCGCGTAACAGGGGGCGATGGC.

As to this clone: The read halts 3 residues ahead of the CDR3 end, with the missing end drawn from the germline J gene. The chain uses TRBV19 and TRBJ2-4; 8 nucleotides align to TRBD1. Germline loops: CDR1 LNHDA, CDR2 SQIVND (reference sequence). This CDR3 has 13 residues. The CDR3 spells CASSIRDRSGQYF. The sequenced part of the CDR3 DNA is TGTGCCAGTAGTATACGGGACAGGTCCGGT.

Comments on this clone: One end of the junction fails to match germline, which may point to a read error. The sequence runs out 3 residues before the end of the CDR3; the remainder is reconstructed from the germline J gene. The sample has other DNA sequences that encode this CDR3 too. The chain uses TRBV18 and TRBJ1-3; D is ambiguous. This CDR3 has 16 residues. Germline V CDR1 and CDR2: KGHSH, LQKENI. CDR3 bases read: TGTGCCAGCTCACCACCCCTAGCGAACTCTGGAAACACA. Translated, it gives CASSPPLANSGNT. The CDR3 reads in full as CASSPPLANSGNTIYF.

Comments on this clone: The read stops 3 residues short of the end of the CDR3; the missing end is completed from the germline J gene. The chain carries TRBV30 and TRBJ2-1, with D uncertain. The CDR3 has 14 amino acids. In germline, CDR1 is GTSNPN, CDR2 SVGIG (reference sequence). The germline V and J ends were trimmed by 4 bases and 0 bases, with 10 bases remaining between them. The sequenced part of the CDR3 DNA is TGTGCCTGGAAGGTCGGGTTCTCCTACAATGAG. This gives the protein CAWKVGFSYNE. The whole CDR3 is CAWKVGFSYNEQFF.

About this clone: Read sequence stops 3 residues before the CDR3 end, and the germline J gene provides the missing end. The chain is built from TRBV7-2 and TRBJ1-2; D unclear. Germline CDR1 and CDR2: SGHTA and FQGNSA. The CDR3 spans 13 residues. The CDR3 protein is CASSLYSGVEYTF. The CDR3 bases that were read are TGTGCCAGCAGCTTATATAGCGGGGTAGAA.

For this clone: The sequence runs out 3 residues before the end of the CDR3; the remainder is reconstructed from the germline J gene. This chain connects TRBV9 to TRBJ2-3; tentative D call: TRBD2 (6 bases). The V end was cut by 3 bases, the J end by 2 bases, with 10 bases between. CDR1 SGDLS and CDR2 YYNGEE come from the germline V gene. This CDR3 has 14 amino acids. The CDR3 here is CASSARGDTDTQYF. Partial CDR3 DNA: TGTGCCAGCAGCGCGCGGGGAGACACAGATACG.

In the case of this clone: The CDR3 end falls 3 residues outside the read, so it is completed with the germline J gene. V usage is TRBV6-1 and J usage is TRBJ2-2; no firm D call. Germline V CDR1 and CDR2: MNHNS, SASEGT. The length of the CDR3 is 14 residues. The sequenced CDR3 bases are TGTGCCAGCAGTGAACTTCTATATAATTCACCG. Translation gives CASSELLYNSP. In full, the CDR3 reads CASSELLYNSPLFF.

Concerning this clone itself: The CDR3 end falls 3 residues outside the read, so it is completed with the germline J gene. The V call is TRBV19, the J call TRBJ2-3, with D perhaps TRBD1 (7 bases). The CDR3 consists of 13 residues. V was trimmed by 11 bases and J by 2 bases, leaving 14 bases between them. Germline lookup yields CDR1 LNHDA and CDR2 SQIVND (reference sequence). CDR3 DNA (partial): TGTGCCTCAGGGGGGACAAACACAGATACG. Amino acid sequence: CASGGTNTDT. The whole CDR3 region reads CASGGTNTDTQYF.

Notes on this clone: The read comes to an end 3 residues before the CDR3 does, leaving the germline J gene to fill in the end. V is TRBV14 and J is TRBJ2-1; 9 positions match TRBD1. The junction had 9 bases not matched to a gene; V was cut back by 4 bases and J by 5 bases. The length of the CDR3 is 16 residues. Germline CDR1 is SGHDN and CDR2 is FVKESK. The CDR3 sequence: CASSPWEGQGDNEQFF. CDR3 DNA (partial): TGTGCCAGCAGCCCTTGGGAGGGACAGGGAGACAATGAG.

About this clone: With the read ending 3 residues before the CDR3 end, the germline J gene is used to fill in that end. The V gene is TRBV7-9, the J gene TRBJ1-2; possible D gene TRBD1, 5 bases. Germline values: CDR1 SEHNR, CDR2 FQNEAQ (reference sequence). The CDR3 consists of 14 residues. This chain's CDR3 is CASSPSGGPYDYTF. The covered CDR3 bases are TGTGCCAGCAGTCCCAGCGGGGGTCCCTACGAC.

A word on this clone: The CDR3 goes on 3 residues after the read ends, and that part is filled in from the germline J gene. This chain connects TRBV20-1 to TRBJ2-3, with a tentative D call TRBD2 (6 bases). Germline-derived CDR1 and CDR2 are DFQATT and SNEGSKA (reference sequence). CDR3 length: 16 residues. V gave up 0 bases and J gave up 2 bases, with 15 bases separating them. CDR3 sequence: CSARDRRTTFTDTQYF. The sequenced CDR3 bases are TGCAGTGCTAGAGATCGAAGGACTACTTTCACAGATACG.

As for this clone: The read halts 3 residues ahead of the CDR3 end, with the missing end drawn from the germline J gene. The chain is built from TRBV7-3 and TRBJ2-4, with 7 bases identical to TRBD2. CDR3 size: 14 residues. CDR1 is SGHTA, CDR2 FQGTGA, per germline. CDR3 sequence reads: CASSLTFSGGGQYF. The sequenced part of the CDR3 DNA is TGTGCCAGCAGCTTAACGTTTTCGGGGGGAGGT.